The 10 T cell receptor beta chains presented below share a single source sample, sequenced in a study of CXCR3-negative and CXCR3-positive naive CD8 T cells. Findings of the study overall: More hydrophobic TRB CDR3s were found in CXCR3-positive naive cells than in CXCR3-negative naive cells.

These receptors' antigens are unknown. 5' RACE that incorporated UMI labels was used to prepare the TRB cDNA libraries. TCRdb re-analyzed the 5' RACE reads; it lists each CDR3 protein once, without DNA. The sample's table shows 65,000 to 75,000 distinct CDR3 sequences. Sequencing used naive CXCR3+ CD8+ T cells from blood. The subset denotes: CD45RO-CCR7+CD27+CD95- naive CD8+ T cells expressing CXCR3 (TNR3+). Every receptor here comes from a human donor in good health. Some clones in this sample may be carry-over from other donors' samples.

The chain joins TRBV6-4 to TRBJ2-1; checking the TCRdb D call of TRBD2 is not possible without DNA. The CDR3 runs to 15 residues. Germline assignment: CDR1 MRHNA and CDR2 SNTAGT. CDR3 residues: CASSVASGGVDEQFF.

The chain is built from TRBV7-9 and TRBJ2-3; TCRdb designates TRBD1, a call that cannot be tested without DNA. The CDR3 has 17 amino acids. Germline assignment: CDR1 SEHNR and CDR2 FQNEAQ (reference sequence). Here the CDR3 reads CASSLWEVDRATDTQYF.

The V and J genes are TRBV28 and TRBJ2-1. The germline V gene encodes CDR1 MDHEN and CDR2 SYDVKM. The length of the CDR3 is 12 residues. The CDR3 is CASSLVFPEQFF.

The J gene is TRBJ2-7, the V gene TRBV27; TCRdb designates TRBD1, a call that cannot be tested without DNA. Looked up from germline, CDR1 is MNHEY and CDR2 is SMNVEV (reference sequence). The CDR3 is 14 residues long. CDR3 residues: CASSFTGAPYEQYF.

The V call is TRBV7-9, the J call TRBJ2-7; checking the TCRdb D call of TRBD2 is not possible without DNA. In germline, CDR1 is SEHNR, CDR2 FQNEAQ (reference sequence). The CDR3 totals 15 residues. CDR3 loop: CASSFRDSPAYEQYF.

The V gene is TRBV7-6, the J gene TRBJ1-1. CDR1 and CDR2 from the germline V gene are SGHVS and FNYEAQ. The CDR3 runs 18 residues. The CDR3 spells CASSLVTPRTNMNTEAFF.

The V call is TRBV29-1, the J call TRBJ2-1; no DNA is available, so the TRBD1 call from TCRdb remains unchecked. Germline CDR1 is SQVTM and CDR2 is ANQGSEA. The CDR3 has 13 residues. This chain's CDR3 is CTDLRGTADEQFF.

The chain is built from TRBV7-9 and TRBJ2-7; lacking DNA, the TRBD1 call made by TCRdb goes unchecked. The germline CDR1 and CDR2 sequences are SEHNR and FQNEAQ (reference sequence). The CDR3 length is 14 residues. The CDR3 is CASSPGTESYEQYF.

This sequence joins TRBV9 and TRBJ1-2; TCRdb designates TRBD1, a call that cannot be tested without DNA. This CDR3 contains 13 residues. Germline assignment: CDR1 SGDLS and CDR2 YYNGEE. This CDR3 is CASSPGHNYGYTF.

The CDR3 loop reads CSVAVEIEQFF. The V gene is TRBV29-1, the J gene TRBJ2-1. CDR1 SQVTM and CDR2 ANQGSEA come from the germline V gene. This CDR3 spans 11 amino acids.